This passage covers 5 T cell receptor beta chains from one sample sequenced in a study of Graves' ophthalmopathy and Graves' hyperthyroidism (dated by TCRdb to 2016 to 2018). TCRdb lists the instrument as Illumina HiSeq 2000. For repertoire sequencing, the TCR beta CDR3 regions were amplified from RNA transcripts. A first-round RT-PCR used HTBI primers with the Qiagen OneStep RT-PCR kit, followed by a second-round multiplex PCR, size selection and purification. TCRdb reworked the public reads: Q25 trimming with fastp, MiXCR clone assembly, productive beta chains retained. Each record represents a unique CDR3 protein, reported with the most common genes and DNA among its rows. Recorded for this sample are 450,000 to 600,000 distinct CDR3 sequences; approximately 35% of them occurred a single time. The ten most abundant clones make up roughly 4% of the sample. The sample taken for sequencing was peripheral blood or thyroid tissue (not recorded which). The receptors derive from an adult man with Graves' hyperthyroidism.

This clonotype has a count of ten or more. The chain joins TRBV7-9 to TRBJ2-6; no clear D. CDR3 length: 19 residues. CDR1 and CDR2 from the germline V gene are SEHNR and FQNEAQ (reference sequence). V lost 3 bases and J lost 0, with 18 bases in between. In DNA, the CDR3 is TGTGCCAGCAGCTTCCTGATCGGGCGTATTCACTCTGGGGCCAACGTCCTGACTTTC. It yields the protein CASSFLIGRIHSGANVLTF.

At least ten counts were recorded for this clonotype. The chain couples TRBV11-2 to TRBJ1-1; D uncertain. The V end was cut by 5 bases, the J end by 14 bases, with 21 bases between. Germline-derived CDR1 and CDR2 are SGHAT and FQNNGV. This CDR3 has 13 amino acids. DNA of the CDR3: TGTGCCAGCAGCCCTACCTTTCACGATTCAGGATTCTTT. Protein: CASSPTFHDSGFF.

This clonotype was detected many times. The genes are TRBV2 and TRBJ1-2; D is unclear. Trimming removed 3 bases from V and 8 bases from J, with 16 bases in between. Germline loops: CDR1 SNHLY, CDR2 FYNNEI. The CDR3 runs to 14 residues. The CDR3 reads CASSDAPTMEGYTF. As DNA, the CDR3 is TGTGCCAGCAGTGACGCCCCAACTATGGAGGGCTACACCTTC. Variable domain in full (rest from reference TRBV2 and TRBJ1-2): EPEVTQTPSHQVTQMGQEVILRCVPISNHLYFYWYRQILGQKVEFLVSFYNNEISEKSEIFDDQFSVERPDGSNFTLKIRSTKLEDSAMYFCASSDAPTMEGYTFGSGTRLTVV.

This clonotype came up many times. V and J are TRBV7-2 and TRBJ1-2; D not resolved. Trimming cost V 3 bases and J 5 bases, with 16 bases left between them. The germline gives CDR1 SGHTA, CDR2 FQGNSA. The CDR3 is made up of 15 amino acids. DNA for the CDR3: TGTGCCAGCAGCTTTGATGGGGTGGGGAGTTATGGCTACACCTTC. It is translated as CASSFDGVGSYGYTF. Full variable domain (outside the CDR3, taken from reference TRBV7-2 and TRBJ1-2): GAGVSQSPSNKVTEKGKDVELRCDPISGHTALYWYRQSLGQGLEFLIYFQGNSAPDKSGLPSDRFSAERTGGSVSTLTIQRTQQEDSAVYLCASSFDGVGSYGYTFGSGTRLTVV.

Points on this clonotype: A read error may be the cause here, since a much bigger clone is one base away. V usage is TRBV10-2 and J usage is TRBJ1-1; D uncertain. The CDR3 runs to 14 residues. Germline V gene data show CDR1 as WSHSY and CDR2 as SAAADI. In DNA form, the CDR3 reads TGTGCCAGCAGTATTAGACATTCGAGCACTGAAGCTTTCTTT. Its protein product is CASSIRHSSTEAFF.